This T cell receptor beta chain is drawn from a study of T cell repertoires in cytomegalovirus infection. Study details: Based on public TCR beta signatures, there were indications of CMV infection and of a matching HLA type.

TCRdb recomputed calls from the reads with MiXCR, one row per CDR3 protein. The data hold around 130,000 distinct CDR3 sequences, with about 24% observed a single time. As regards this clonotype: Its target is not known.

CDR3 length: 13 residues. Germline V gives CDR1 MDHEN, CDR2 SYDVKM. Deletions cut 7 bases from V and 3 bases from J, with 12 bases between. The chain carries TRBV28 and TRBJ1-2; the D is unclear. Material: PBMCs, sequenced either directly or after in vitro stimulation (not recorded which). This clonotype was obtained from a human donor in good health (CMV status not recorded). Some clones in this sample may be carry-over from other donors' samples. The CDR3 protein is CASTPVRYYGYTF. The CDR3, as DNA: TGTGCCAGCACCCCGGTCCGCTACTATGGCTACACCTTC.